The rows below give T cell receptor beta chains drawn from one sample of a study of control samples from healthy donors and cancer patients. Sequenced by immunoSEQ multiplex PCR; TCRdb stores in-frame clones only, minus some. The table lists roughly 120,000 clones, around 90% of them singletons. The sequencing sample was made of blood. The receptors come from a woman between 65 and 79 years old in good health. Each CDR3 is given with its conserved first and last residue. D genes are given only for firm matches. The listing skips clone size in some rows; elsewhere it reads once, few, many or a size class.

v_gene: TRBV10-3; abundance: NA; j_gene: TRBJ1-5; d_gene: TRBD1; CDR3nt: TGTGCCACTAGAGGGGACAGGGGTTACCAGCCCCAGCATTTT; CDR3aa: CATRGDRGYQPQHF
v_gene: TRBV3-1/TRBV3-2; abundance: NA; j_gene: TRBJ1-1; d_gene: NA; CDR3nt: TGTGCCAGCACCTCACGGACGGCGAACACTGAAGCTTTCTTT; CDR3aa: CASTSRTANTEAFF
v_gene: TRBV2; abundance: NA; j_gene: TRBJ1-5; d_gene: NA; CDR3nt: TGTGCCAGCAAAGGGGGGCCGAGCAATCAGCCCCAGCATTTT; CDR3aa: CASKGGPSNQPQHF
v_gene: TRBV11-2; abundance: NA; j_gene: TRBJ1-4; d_gene: NA; CDR3nt: TGTGCCAGCAGCTTAGACCCCCGCACAGGGTACCGAGGACTGTTTTTT; CDR3aa: CASSLDPRTGYRGLFF
v_gene: TRBV5-1; abundance: once; j_gene: TRBJ2-3; d_gene: NA; CDR3nt: TGCGCCAGCAGCTTGAGCGTTGGTGGGACAGATACGCAGTATTTT; CDR3aa: CASSLSVGGTDTQYF
v_gene: TRBV5-1; abundance: once; j_gene: TRBJ2-1; d_gene: TRBD1; CDR3nt: TGCGCCAGCAGCTTTCGACAGGGGACCTACAATGAGCAGTTCTTC; CDR3aa: CASSFRQGTYNEQFF
v_gene: TRBV3-1/TRBV3-2; abundance: once; j_gene: TRBJ2-2; d_gene: NA; CDR3nt: TGTGCCAGCAGAGGGCAGGGAGGAGGGAACACCGGGGAGCTGTTTTTT; CDR3aa: CASRGQGGGNTGELFF
v_gene: TRBV29-1; abundance: NA; j_gene: TRBJ2-3; d_gene: NA; CDR3nt: TGCAGCGTTGAAGGTACAGAAACAGATACGCAGTATTTT; CDR3aa: CSVEGTETDTQYF
v_gene: TRBV2; abundance: NA; j_gene: TRBJ1-2; d_gene: TRBD1; CDR3nt: TGTGCCAGCAGTGAAGCGCTTACAGGGGGGAGCTACACCTTC; CDR3aa: CASSEALTGGSYTF
v_gene: TRBV6-6; abundance: NA; j_gene: TRBJ2-1; d_gene: TRBD2; CDR3nt: TGTGCCAGCAATGCGGGACTAGCGGACAATGAGCAGTTCTTC; CDR3aa: CASNAGLADNEQFF
v_gene: TRBV6-5; abundance: NA; j_gene: TRBJ1-1; d_gene: NA; CDR3nt: TGTGCCAGCAGTCACGACGGGACACGGGACACTGAAGCTTTCTTT; CDR3aa: CASSHDGTRDTEAFF
v_gene: TRBV7-3; abundance: NA; j_gene: TRBJ2-3; d_gene: TRBD1; CDR3nt: TGTGCCAGCAGCTTAATAGGGGGCGCGGGCACAGATACGCAGTATTTT; CDR3aa: CASSLIGGAGTDTQYF
v_gene: TRBV19; abundance: NA; j_gene: TRBJ1-2; d_gene: NA; CDR3nt: TGTGCCAGTAGTAAGGACGGGGACTATGGCTACACCTTC; CDR3aa: CASSKDGDYGYTF
v_gene: TRBV6-5; abundance: NA; j_gene: TRBJ1-4; d_gene: NA; CDR3nt: TGTGCCAGCAGTTACTCTATGTCGGGGGCGCAAGTCGGGCTGTTTTTT; CDR3aa: CASSYSMSGAQVGLFF
v_gene: TRBV12-5; abundance: NA; j_gene: TRBJ2-3; d_gene: TRBD2; CDR3nt: TGTGCTAGTGGTTCCAGACTAGCGGGAGATACGCAGTATTTT; CDR3aa: CASGSRLAGDTQYF
v_gene: TRBV9; abundance: NA; j_gene: TRBJ1-1; d_gene: NA; CDR3nt: TGTGCCAGCAGCGCCACAGGGAGGATGAACACTGAAGCTTTCTTT; CDR3aa: CASSATGRMNTEAFF
v_gene: TRBV29-1; abundance: NA; j_gene: TRBJ1-1; d_gene: NA; CDR3nt: TGCAGCGTTGCTGGCGGGCTTTGGTTGGGCACTGAAGCTTTCTTT; CDR3aa: CSVAGGLWLGTEAFF
v_gene: TRBV10-3; abundance: NA; j_gene: TRBJ1-1; d_gene: TRBD1; CDR3nt: TGTGCCATCAGTGCCAACCAGGGGGCAGTCACTGAAGCTTTCTTT; CDR3aa: CAISANQGAVTEAFF
v_gene: TRBV6-5; abundance: NA; j_gene: TRBJ1-2; d_gene: NA; CDR3nt: TGTGCCAGCAATCGGGACGGAGGCTATGGCTACACCTTC; CDR3aa: CASNRDGGYGYTF
v_gene: TRBV7-9; abundance: NA; j_gene: TRBJ1-6; d_gene: NA; CDR3nt: TGTGCCAGCAGCAGGGGTAATTCACCCCTCCACTTT; CDR3aa: CASSRGNSPLHF
v_gene: TRBV4-1; abundance: once; j_gene: TRBJ1-2; d_gene: TRBD1; CDR3nt: TGCGCCAGCAGCCAAGGTACAGGGGAATTCTATGGCTACACCTTC; CDR3aa: CASSQGTGEFYGYTF
v_gene: TRBV11-2; abundance: NA; j_gene: TRBJ1-3; d_gene: NA; CDR3nt: TGTGCCAGCAGCTTAGAGAGGGGGGGCTCTGGAAACACCATATATTTT; CDR3aa: CASSLERGGSGNTIYF
v_gene: TRBV5-1; abundance: NA; j_gene: TRBJ2-3; d_gene: NA; CDR3nt: TGCGCCAGCAGCTTGAGGGGTGGGGGCACAGATACGCAGTATTTT; CDR3aa: CASSLRGGGTDTQYF
v_gene: TRBV7-9; abundance: NA; j_gene: TRBJ2-1; d_gene: TRBD1; CDR3nt: TGTGCCAGCAGCACCTACAGGGGCCGGCACAATGAGCAGTTCTTC; CDR3aa: CASSTYRGRHNEQFF
v_gene: TRBV7-8; abundance: NA; j_gene: TRBJ2-7; d_gene: TRBD2; CDR3nt: TGTGCCAGCAGCCCTAGTTCCGGGACTAGCGTCTTGTACGAGCAGTACTTC; CDR3aa: CASSPSSGTSVLYEQYF
v_gene: TRBV5-1; abundance: once; j_gene: TRBJ2-5; d_gene: TRBD1; CDR3nt: TGCGCCAGCAGCCCGGGACAGCCTCAAGAGACCCAGTACTTC; CDR3aa: CASSPGQPQETQYF
v_gene: TRBV1; abundance: NA; j_gene: TRBJ2-3; d_gene: NA; CDR3nt: TGCACCAGCAGATCTGTCTCTGGGGGGGGGCTCTCAGATACGCAGTATTTT; CDR3aa: CTSRSVSGGGLSDTQYF
v_gene: TRBV6-5; abundance: once; j_gene: TRBJ2-5; d_gene: TRBD1; CDR3nt: TGTGCCAGCAGTTACTCGAACCCCAGGGGGGAGACCCAGTACTTC; CDR3aa: CASSYSNPRGETQYF
v_gene: TRBV14; abundance: NA; j_gene: TRBJ1-3; d_gene: NA; CDR3nt: TGTGCCAGCAGCCGGCGGGACACCAGCTCTGGAAACACCATATATTTT; CDR3aa: CASSRRDTSSGNTIYF
v_gene: TRBV7-9; abundance: NA; j_gene: TRBJ1-6; d_gene: NA; CDR3nt: TGTGCCAGCAGTTTCGTTGCCCAAAATTCACCCCTCCACTTT; CDR3aa: CASSFVAQNSPLHF
v_gene: TRBV12-3/TRBV12-4; abundance: NA; j_gene: TRBJ1-2; d_gene: NA; CDR3nt: TGTGCCAGCAGTGGGGGCCTCGGGGGCTACACCTTC; CDR3aa: CASSGGLGGYTF
v_gene: TRBV29-1; abundance: NA; j_gene: TRBJ1-2; d_gene: NA; CDR3nt: TGCAGCGTTGGGTCAAACTATGGCTACACCTTC; CDR3aa: CSVGSNYGYTF
v_gene: TRBV29-1; abundance: NA; j_gene: TRBJ2-3; d_gene: TRBD1; CDR3nt: TGCAGCGTCCTCCGGGACAGGGGCCCAGATACGCAGTATTTT; CDR3aa: CSVLRDRGPDTQYF
v_gene: TRBV19; abundance: NA; j_gene: TRBJ1-6; d_gene: NA; CDR3nt: TGTGCCAGTAGTAAGGAACAGGACTATAATTCACCCCTCCACTTT; CDR3aa: CASSKEQDYNSPLHF
v_gene: TRBV7-9; abundance: NA; j_gene: TRBJ1-1; d_gene: TRBD1; CDR3nt: TGTGCCAGCAGCCCAAGGGGGCCTGAAGCTTTCTTT; CDR3aa: CASSPRGPEAFF
v_gene: TRBV19; abundance: NA; j_gene: TRBJ1-2; d_gene: NA; CDR3nt: TGTGCCAGTAGTATAGCGGGGGAGGCCCTCTATGGCTACACCTTC; CDR3aa: CASSIAGEALYGYTF
v_gene: TRBV9; abundance: NA; j_gene: TRBJ1-3; d_gene: NA; CDR3nt: TGTGCCAGCAGCCCTACAGACTCTGGAAACACCATATATTTT; CDR3aa: CASSPTDSGNTIYF
v_gene: TRBV6-2/TRBV6-3; abundance: NA; j_gene: TRBJ2-1; d_gene: NA; CDR3nt: TGTGCCAGCAGTTCCGGGAACAATGAGCAGTTCTTC; CDR3aa: CASSSGNNEQFF
v_gene: TRBV6-5; abundance: NA; j_gene: TRBJ1-1; d_gene: NA; CDR3nt: TGTACCACTTCTAGGGGCTTTAACACTGAAGCTTTCTTT; CDR3aa: CTTSRGFNTEAFF
v_gene: TRBV4-1; abundance: NA; j_gene: TRBJ2-2; d_gene: TRBD2; CDR3nt: TGCGCCAGCAGCCGCCGATTTAGGGAGCGGGGGATTAACACCGGGGAGCTGTTTTTT; CDR3aa: CASSRRFRERGINTGELFF
v_gene: TRBV7-3; abundance: NA; j_gene: TRBJ2-1; d_gene: NA; CDR3nt: TGTGCCAGCAGCTTAATGGTTGGGACGGCCAATGAGCAGTTCTTC; CDR3aa: CASSLMVGTANEQFF
v_gene: TRBV7-3; abundance: NA; j_gene: TRBJ1-1; d_gene: NA; CDR3nt: TGTGCCAGCAGCTTAACAAGGGACACTGAAGCTTTCTTT; CDR3aa: CASSLTRDTEAFF
v_gene: TRBV5-4; abundance: once; j_gene: TRBJ2-7; d_gene: TRBD1; CDR3nt: TGTGCCAGCAGCCCGGGACAGGGCCTTATCTACGAGCAGTACTTC; CDR3aa: CASSPGQGLIYEQYF
v_gene: TRBV3-1/TRBV3-2; abundance: NA; j_gene: TRBJ1-1; d_gene: NA; CDR3nt: TGTGCCAGCAGTAGGGGCGCGCGGAAAGCTTTCTTT; CDR3aa: CASSRGARKAFF
v_gene: TRBV11-3; abundance: NA; j_gene: TRBJ2-5; d_gene: TRBD1; CDR3nt: TGTGCCAGCGGAGAACAGGGGCAAGAGACCCAGTACTTC; CDR3aa: CASGEQGQETQYF
v_gene: TRBV7-3; abundance: NA; j_gene: TRBJ1-6; d_gene: NA; CDR3nt: TGTGCCAGCAGCTCAAGTGGATCACCCCTCCACTTT; CDR3aa: CASSSSGSPLHF